What follows are 21 T cell receptor beta chains derived from one specimen sequenced in a study of post-analysis software for immune sequencing data. Unique-molecular-identifier-tagged TCR beta cDNA libraries were used. TCRdb re-called the PCR reads with MiXCR, one entry per CDR3 protein. The table lists about 620,000 distinct CDR3 sequences, 44% of them singletons, with 1.7% in the top ten. Their target antigens are unknown. General study points: Patients carried roughly five TRBV segments more frequently than controls did, and TRBV5-6, TRBV5-1 and TRBV20-1 were among them.

Sequences were obtained from blood. Source of these receptors: a girl between 5 and 17 years old with multiple sclerosis.

Only a few counts were recorded for this clonotype. The chain joins TRBV7-9 to TRBJ2-3, with 10 positions matching TRBD1. Unmatched junction bases numbered 4, after V lost 2 bases and J lost 2 bases. Per the germline V gene, CDR1 is SEHNR and CDR2 is FQNEAQ (reference sequence). The CDR3 spans 16 residues. CDR3 sequence reads: CASSLRDRGDTDTQYF. In DNA, the CDR3 is TGTGCCAGCAGCTTACGGGACAGGGGTGACACAGATACGCAGTATTTT.

Of note for this clonotype: Compared with germline, one end of the junction differs, possibly owing to a read error. This rearrangement joins TRBV10-2 to TRBJ2-7; D remains ambiguous. CDR1 and CDR2 from the germline V gene are WSHSY and SAAADI. The CDR3 sequence is 13 residues long. The CDR3 reads CASSEGIHYKQYF. The DNA for the CDR3 is TGCGCCAGCAGTGAAGGGATACACTACAAGCAGTACTTC.

This chain connects TRBV29-1 to TRBJ2-3; TRBD2 aligns across 13 bases. The CDR3 covers 14 residues. J lost 10 bases, V lost 7 bases, and 11 bases had no gene match. The germline V gene encodes CDR1 SQVTM and CDR2 ANQGSEA. The CDR3 here is CSAPGTSGTFAQYF. In nucleotides, the CDR3 is TGCAGCGCCCCCGGGACTAGCGGGACCTTCGCGCAGTATTTT.

The V call is TRBV12-3 or TRBV12-4, the J call TRBJ1-2, with D possibly TRBD1 on 6 matching bases. V was clipped by 5 bases and J by 6 bases, with 7 bases between them. CDR3 length: 11 residues. CDR3 in amino acids: CASSHRDGYTF. CDR3 in DNA: TGTGCCAGCAGTCACAGGGATGGCTACACCTTC.

This clonotype appeared a few times. The CDR3 spells CASSPGQLGGEKLFF. CDR3 nucleotide sequence: TGTGCCAGCAGCCCTGGACAGCTTGGCGGTGAAAAACTGTTTTTT. V usage is TRBV14 and J usage is TRBJ1-4, with D perhaps TRBD1 (6 bases). V was clipped by 4 bases and J by 7 bases, with 16 bases between them. The CDR3 has 15 amino acids. Germline V CDR1 and CDR2: SGHDN, FVKESK.

This clonotype was seen a single time. The chain carries TRBV12-3 or TRBV12-4 and TRBJ1-5; a weak D match, TRBD1 (6 bases). The CDR3 spans 12 residues. Trimming shortened V by 5 bases and J by 7 bases, and 9 bases separated the two germline ends. CDR3 in amino acids: CASSRGAQPQHF. DNA for the CDR3: TGTGCCAGCAGTAGGGGGGCACAGCCCCAGCATTTT.

The chain couples TRBV9 to TRBJ2-6; D not certain. This CDR3 is 17 amino acids long. Looked up from germline, CDR1 is SGDLS and CDR2 is YYNGEE. Trimming took off 4 bases at V and 1 base at J, with 15 bases between the two ends. CDR3 DNA sequence: TGTGCCAGCAGCCCCGAAGGGATTATTTCTGGGGCCAACGTCCTGACTTTC. As protein: CASSPEGIISGANVLTF.

V usage is TRBV10-3 and J usage is TRBJ1-1, with no clear D. V was trimmed by 7 bases and J by 8 bases, leaving 14 bases between them. The CDR3 spans 12 residues. CDR1 is ENHRY and CDR2 is SYGVKD in the germline V gene. As DNA, the CDR3 is TGTGCCATCAAGCCGAAAGGAGAAGAAGCTTTCTTT. This codes for CAIKPKGEEAFF.

This clonotype was seen a handful of times. The rearrangement joins TRBV13 to TRBJ2-7, with D perhaps matching TRBD1 or TRBD2 (5 bases each). V lost 2 bases to trimming and J lost 0 bases, with 8 bases between them. The germline gives CDR1 PRHDT, CDR2 FYEKMQ (reference sequence). The CDR3 is made up of 14 amino acids. CDR3 in amino acids: CASSLPGSSYEQYF. The CDR3 coding sequence is TGTGCCAGCAGCTTACCAGGGAGCTCCTACGAGCAGTACTTC.

This clonotype was counted only a few times. The V and J genes are TRBV12-3 or TRBV12-4 and TRBJ2-5; D is ambiguous. Trimming took 6 bases from V and 5 from J, leaving 16 bases between them. CDR3 size: 14 residues. CDR3 amino acids: CASSQASLWETQYF. CDR3 bases: TGTGCCAGCAGCCAGGCCAGCTTATGGGAGACCCAGTACTTC.

V gene TRBV24-1 combines with J gene TRBJ1-2, with D tentatively TRBD1 (5 bases). This CDR3 is 12 amino acids long. Trimming took off 4 bases at V and 8 bases at J, with 10 bases between the two ends. Germline V lookup: CDR1 KGHDR, CDR2 SFDVKD. CDR3 amino acids: CATSESRDGYTF. CDR3 coding DNA: TGTGCCACCAGTGAGTCCAGGGACGGCTACACCTTC.

This chain uses TRBV7-8 with TRBJ2-3, with 10 bases aligning to TRBD2. The V gene's germline CDR1 is SGHVS and CDR2 FQNEAQ. The CDR3 has 15 amino acids. With 2 bases clipped from V and 7 bases from J, the junction kept 6 bases outside the gene matches. The CDR3 region is CASSLKETSGYTQYF. CDR3 nucleotide sequence: TGTGCCAGCAGCTTAAAGGAGACTAGCGGGTATACGCAGTATTTT.

This clonotype was detected only a few times. J is TRBJ2-3 and V is TRBV12-3 or TRBV12-4; D remains unclear. This CDR3 region has 15 residues. Trimming removed 7 bases at V and 1 base at J, with 15 bases between. The CDR3 coding sequence is TGTGCCAGCACCCTAATGGAGAAGGGCACAGATACGCAGTATTTT. This gives the protein CASTLMEKGTDTQYF.

The chain recombines TRBV5-1 with TRBJ1-2; D call uncertain. This CDR3 is 14 amino acids long. With 3 bases removed from V and 6 bases from J, the gap between germline ends came to 15 bases. Germline V lookup: CDR1 SGHRS, CDR2 YFSETQ. CDR3 in amino acids: CASSWTFEGDGYTF. In DNA, the CDR3 is TGCGCCAGCAGCTGGACCTTCGAGGGAGATGGCTACACCTTC. Using reference TRBV5-1 and TRBJ1-2 for the parts outside the CDR3, the full variable domain is KAGVTQTPRYLIKTRGQQVTLSCSPISGHRSVSWYQQTPGQGLQFLFEYFSETQRNKGNFPGRFSGRQFSNSRSEMNVSTLELGDSALYLCASSWTFEGDGYTFGSGTRLTVV.

The chain recombines TRBV6-5 with TRBJ2-5; no definite D call. Germline CDR1 reads MNHEY; CDR2 reads SVGAGI. This CDR3 spans 15 amino acids. V dropped 0 bases and J dropped 5 bases, with 13 bases sitting between them. DNA for the CDR3: TGTGCCAGCAGTTACTCCTGGTCAGTTCGGGAGACCCAGTACTTC. It is translated as CASSYSWSVRETQYF.

V usage is TRBV4-1 and J usage is TRBJ2-3; a possible D gene is TRBD2 (5 bases). Germline lookup yields CDR1 MGHRA and CDR2 YSYEKL. This CDR3 has 15 residues. The V and J ends lost 0 bases and 6 bases respectively, with 13 bases between them. CDR3 bases: TGCGCCAGCAGCCAAGAAGAGTGGAGGCCTGATACGCAGTATTTT. Translated, it gives CASSQEEWRPDTQYF.

The chain links TRBV9 to TRBJ2-5; a possible D gene is TRBD1 (6 bases). From germline, CDR1 is SGDLS and CDR2 YYNGEE. The CDR3 totals 14 residues. V shed 2 bases and J shed 5 bases, with 13 bases lying between them. CDR3 DNA sequence: TGTGCCAGCAGCGTCAGGGGCTCCGGGGAGACCCAGTACTTC. Protein sequence: CASSVRGSGETQYF.

The CDR3 nucleotides are TGCGCCAGCAGCTTCCGGACGGGGGCCGCGGCCAAAAACATTCAGTACTTC. This sequence encodes CASSFRTGAAAKNIQYF. The chain uses TRBV5-1 and TRBJ2-4; D tentatively reads TRBD1 or TRBD2 (6 bases each). The germline CDR1 and CDR2 sequences are SGHRS and YFSETQ. V shed 2 bases and J shed 1 base, with 16 bases lying between them. This CDR3 has 17 residues. The entire variable domain, with the rest obtained from reference TRBV5-1 and TRBJ2-4, is as follows: KAGVTQTPRYLIKTRGQQVTLSCSPISGHRSVSWYQQTPGQGLQFLFEYFSETQRNKGNFPGRFSGRQFSNSRSEMNVSTLELGDSALYLCASSFRTGAAAKNIQYFGAGTRLSVL.

A note on this clonotype: This clone may be a read error of a much larger clone one base away. This rearrangement joins TRBV11-2 to TRBJ1-2; D might be TRBD1 (6 bases). The V end lost 8 bases, the J end lost 5 bases, and 21 bases lay between the germline ends. Germline V gene data show CDR1 as SGHAT and CDR2 as FQNNGV. CDR3 length: 15 residues. CDR3 protein: CASALDLRGGYGYTF. In DNA, the CDR3 is TGTGCCAGCGCTTTAGATCTAAGAGGGGGGTATGGCTACACCTTC. Complete variable domain (other parts from reference TRBV11-2 and TRBJ1-2): EAGVAQSPRYKIIEKRQSVAFWCNPISGHATLYWYQQILGQGPKLLIQFQNNGVVDDSQLPKDRFSAERLKGVDSTLKIQPAKLEDSAVYLCASALDLRGGYGYTFGSGTRLTVV.

This clonotype was observed a few times. V and J are TRBV6-6 and TRBJ1-6; no reliable D call. The CDR3 loop spans 13 amino acids. In germline, CDR1 is MNHNY, CDR2 SVGAGI (reference sequence). V was clipped by 10 bases and J by 5 bases, with 12 bases between them. This chain's CDR3 is CANRIDDNSPLHF. The CDR3 nucleotides are TGTGCCAACCGCATAGACGATAATTCACCCCTCCACTTT.

The chain carries TRBV30 and TRBJ2-4; a weak D match, TRBD1 (6 bases). Trimming removed 2 bases from V and 6 bases from J, with 17 bases in between. The germline V gene has CDR1 GTSNPN and CDR2 SVGIG (reference sequence). CDR3 size: 15 residues. The CDR3 spells CAWSPGAPGRNIQYF. The CDR3 region has the DNA TGTGCCTGGAGTCCAGGGGCTCCGGGTAGAAACATTCAGTACTTC.